Shown below are 14 T cell receptor beta chains from a single sample sequenced in a study of control samples from healthy donors and cancer patients. Profiling relied on immunoSEQ multiplex PCR, and the TCRdb table lists in-frame clones only, not all of them. This table has 150,000 or so clones, 91% appearing once. The sample comprised blood. These receptors all stem from a man younger than 35 in good health.

This rearrangement joins TRBV6-6 to TRBJ1-2; D is possibly TRBD1 (5 bases). This CDR3 contains 14 residues. V dropped 0 bases and J dropped 7 bases, with 12 bases sitting between them. Germline-derived CDR1 and CDR2 are MNHNY and SVGAGI (reference sequence). Written as DNA, the CDR3 is TGTGCCAGCAGTTACTCGGGCAGGGAAGGTGGCTACACCTTC. Protein sequence: CASSYSGREGGYTF.

This rearrangement joins TRBV2 to TRBJ2-3; TRBD1 matches 8 bases. Per the germline V gene, CDR1 is SNHLY and CDR2 is FYNNEI. Trimming cost V 4 bases and J 5 bases; bases outside gene matches: 5. The CDR3 has 14 amino acids. Here the CDR3 reads CASSGAGGIDTQYF. For the CDR3, the DNA is TGTGCCAGCAGTGGGGCAGGGGGCATAGATACGCAGTATTTT.

The chain links TRBV5-1 to TRBJ2-3; no firm D call. The ends were cut back, 2 bases at V and 4 bases at J, with 8 bases in the middle. Germline V gene data show CDR1 as SGHRS and CDR2 as YFSETQ. The CDR3 runs 13 residues. This CDR3 is CASSFLLADTQYF. The CDR3 nucleotides read TGCGCCAGCAGCTTCTTGTTGGCAGATACGCAGTATTTT.

The gene calls are TRBV18 and TRBJ2-7; 9 nucleotides agree with TRBD1. Per the germline V gene, CDR1 is KGHSH and CDR2 is LQKENI. V lost 2 bases and J lost 7; bases outside the gene matches: 9. The CDR3 runs 15 residues. The CDR3 nucleotides are TGTGCCAGCTCACCAGGTATGGACAGGGGTAATGAGCAGTACTTC. Translated: CASSPGMDRGNEQYF.

V gene TRBV19 combines with J gene TRBJ1-3; D not certain. The CDR3 is 16 residues long. CDR1 and CDR2 (germline): LNHDA, SQIVND (reference sequence). Trimming took off 1 base at V and 4 bases at J, with 14 bases between the two ends. CDR3 sequence (DNA): TGTGCCAGTAGTATAGGAAGCCCGGGCTTCGGAAACACCATATATTTT. Its translation is CASSIGSPGFGNTIYF.

The rearrangement uses TRBV7-6 and TRBJ1-5; D unclear. The CDR3 spans 15 residues. From germline, CDR1 is SGHVS and CDR2 FNYEAQ. V was cut by 2 bases and J by 7 bases, with 15 bases left in between. DNA of the CDR3: TGTGCCAGCAGCTTAAGGTTGATCCGGGGACAGCCCCAGCATTTT. It yields the protein CASSLRLIRGQPQHF.

The chain is built from TRBV12-3 or TRBV12-4 and TRBJ1-6; D remains ambiguous. This CDR3 comprises 13 residues. V shed 6 bases and J shed 7 bases, with 10 bases lying between them. DNA of the CDR3: TGTGCCAGCAGGACCCTCGGGAATTCACCCCTCCACTTT. It encodes CASRTLGNSPLHF.

This clone was counted a single time. This chain links TRBV7-2 with TRBJ2-2; 7 bases are shared with TRBD1. Germline V gives CDR1 SGHTA, CDR2 FQGNSA. This CDR3 region has 15 residues. Trimming cost V 4 bases and J 3 bases; bases outside gene matches: 5. This chain's CDR3 is CASSSSGGDTGELFF. The DNA of the CDR3 is TGTGCCAGCAGCTCTTCAGGGGGAGACACCGGGGAGCTGTTTTTT.

This chain uses TRBV10-3 with TRBJ2-3; 8 bases align to TRBD2. CDR1 and CDR2 from the germline V gene are ENHRY and SYGVKD. The J segment lost 1 base and the V segment lost 5 bases, leaving 5 bases of the junction unmatched. The CDR3 totals 15 residues. The CDR3 DNA is TGTGCCATCAGTATGGAGCGGGGGCGCACAGATACGCAGTATTTT. Its translation is CAISMERGRTDTQYF.

This chain links TRBV2 with TRBJ1-4; possible D gene TRBD1, 6 bases. V lost 3 bases and J 6 bases, leaving 17 bases between the germline ends. This CDR3 spans 16 amino acids. Germline V gene sequence: CDR1 SNHLY, CDR2 FYNNEI. Here the CDR3 reads CASSDPKGGGDEKLFF. The DNA for the CDR3 is TGTGCCAGCAGTGACCCTAAGGGGGGGGGTGATGAAAAACTGTTTTTT.

CDR3 amino acids: CASSFTQGSEAFF. The CDR3 region has the DNA TGTGCCAGCAGCTTTACACAGGGGAGTGAAGCTTTCTTT. The rearrangement uses TRBV7-2 and TRBJ1-1, with 7 bases identical to TRBD1. The V and J ends lost 3 bases and 7 bases, in that order; junction bases with no gene match: 5. This CDR3 region has 13 residues. Per germline, CDR1 SGHTA and CDR2 FQGNSA.

The chain employs TRBV6-1 and TRBJ1-4, with TRBD1 matching over 8 bases. The CDR3 spans 15 residues. After removal of 3 bases from V and 7 bases from J, the junction contained 7 bases not matched to a gene. Looked up from germline, CDR1 is MNHNS and CDR2 is SASEGT. The CDR3 DNA reads as TGTGCCAGCAGTGAGCAACAGGGGGAGGTTGAAAAACTGTTTTTT. This gives the protein CASSEQQGEVEKLFF.

The V gene is TRBV5-1, the J gene TRBJ2-7; D is unresolved. The CDR3 extends over 15 amino acids. Between the trimmed V and J ends, which lost 2 bases and 2 bases, there was a span of 14 bases. In germline, CDR1 is SGHRS, CDR2 YFSETQ. The CDR3 reads CASSFSTDPTYEQYF. In DNA, the CDR3 is TGCGCCAGCAGCTTTTCGACCGATCCCACCTACGAGCAGTACTTC.

The chain joins TRBV5-6 to TRBJ2-5; D ambiguous. The CDR3 covers 14 residues. Germline CDR1 SGHDT, CDR2 YYEEEE. V lost 3 bases to trimming and J lost 1 base, with 10 bases between them. The CDR3 sequence is CASSYDTFQETQYF. The CDR3 bases are TGTGCCAGCAGCTATGACACATTCCAAGAGACCCAGTACTTC.